This TCR beta chain was recorded in a study of patients and donors after allogeneic stem cell transplantation. There are a few counts of this clonotype. TCRdb called the RT-PCR reads again in MiXCR, with one record for every CDR3 protein. The top ten clones hold approximately 30% of a sample with over 150,000 distinct CDR3 sequences, 41% of them seen once. CDR3 length: 14 amino acids. Germline V gives CDR1 MDHEN, CDR2 SYDVKM. Trimming took 1 base from V and 2 from J, leaving 8 bases between them. This receptor was identified in a human donor who was either an allogeneic HSCT recipient or a stem cell or donor lymphocyte infusion donor (not recorded which). It is not recorded whose cells these are; they may come from a transplant donor. The sequenced material came from blood, either unsorted or a sorted T cell fraction (not recorded which). The rearrangement links TRBV28 to TRBJ2-5; no reliable D call. CDR3 nucleotide sequence: TGTGCCAGCAGTTTATCCCGCCGGCAAGAGACCCAGTACTTC. It translates to CASSLSRRQETQYF.